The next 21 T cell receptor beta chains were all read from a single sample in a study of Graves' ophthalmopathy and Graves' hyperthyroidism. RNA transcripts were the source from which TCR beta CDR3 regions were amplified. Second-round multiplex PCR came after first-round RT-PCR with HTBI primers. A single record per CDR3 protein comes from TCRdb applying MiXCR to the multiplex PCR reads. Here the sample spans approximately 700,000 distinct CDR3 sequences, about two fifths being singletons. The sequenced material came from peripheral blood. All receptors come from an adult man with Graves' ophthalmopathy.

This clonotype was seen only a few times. CDR3 protein: CAWSRGQAGAEAFF. The CDR3, as DNA: TGTGCCTGGAGTAGGGGACAGGCGGGGGCTGAAGCTTTCTTT. The V call is TRBV30, the J call TRBJ1-1; 8 bases match TRBD1. CDR1 is GTSNPN and CDR2 is SVGIG in the germline V gene (reference sequence). V lost 2 bases, J lost 6 bases, and 8 bases stayed unmatched. This CDR3 comprises 14 residues.

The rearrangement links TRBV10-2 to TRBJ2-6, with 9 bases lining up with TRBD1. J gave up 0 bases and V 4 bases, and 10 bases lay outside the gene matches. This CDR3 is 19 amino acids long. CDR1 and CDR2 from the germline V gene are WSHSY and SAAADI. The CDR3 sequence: CASSGTGATGFSGANVLTF. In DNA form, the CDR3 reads TGCGCCAGCAGTGGGACAGGGGCTACAGGCTTCTCTGGGGCCAACGTCCTGACTTTC.

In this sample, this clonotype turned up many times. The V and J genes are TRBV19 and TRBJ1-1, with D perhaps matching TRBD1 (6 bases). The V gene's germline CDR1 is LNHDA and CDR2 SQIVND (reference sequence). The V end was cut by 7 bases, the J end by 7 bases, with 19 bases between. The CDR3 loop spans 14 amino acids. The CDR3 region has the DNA TGTGCCAGTACCAATACCGGGACATTGGATGAAGCTTTCTTT. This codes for CASTNTGTLDEAFF. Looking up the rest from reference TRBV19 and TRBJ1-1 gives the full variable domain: DGGITQSPKYLFRKEGQNVTLSCEQNLNHDAMYWYRQDPGQGLRLIYYSQIVNDFQKGDIAEGYSVSREKKESFPLTVTSAQKNPTAFYLCASTNTGTLDEAFFGQGTRLTVV.

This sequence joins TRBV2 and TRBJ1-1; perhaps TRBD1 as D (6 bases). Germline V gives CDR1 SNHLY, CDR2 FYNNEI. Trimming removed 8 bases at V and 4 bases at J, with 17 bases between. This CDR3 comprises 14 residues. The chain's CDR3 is CASATRGRSTEAFF. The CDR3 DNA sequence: TGTGCCAGCGCAACCCGGGGGCGTAGCACTGAAGCTTTCTTT.

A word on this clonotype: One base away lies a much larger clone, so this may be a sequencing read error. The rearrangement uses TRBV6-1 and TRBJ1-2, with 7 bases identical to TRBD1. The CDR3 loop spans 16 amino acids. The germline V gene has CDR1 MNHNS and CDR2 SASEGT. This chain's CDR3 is CAGSDHPGQNNYGYTF. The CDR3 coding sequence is TGTGCCGGCAGCGATCATCCGGGACAGAATAACTATGGCTACACCTTC.

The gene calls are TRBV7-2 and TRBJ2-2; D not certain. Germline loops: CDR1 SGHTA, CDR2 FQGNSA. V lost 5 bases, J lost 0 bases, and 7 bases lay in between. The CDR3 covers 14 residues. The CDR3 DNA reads TGTGCCAGCAGCCACCCAGCGAACACCGGGGAGCTGTTTTTT. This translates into CASSHPANTGELFF.

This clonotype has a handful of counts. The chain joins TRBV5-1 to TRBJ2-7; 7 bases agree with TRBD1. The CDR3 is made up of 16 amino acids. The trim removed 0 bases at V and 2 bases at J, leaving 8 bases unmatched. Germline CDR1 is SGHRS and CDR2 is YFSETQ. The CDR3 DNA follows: TGCGCCAGCAGCTTGGGACGGGACAGAGCTACCTACGAGCAGTACTTC. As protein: CASSLGRDRATYEQYF.

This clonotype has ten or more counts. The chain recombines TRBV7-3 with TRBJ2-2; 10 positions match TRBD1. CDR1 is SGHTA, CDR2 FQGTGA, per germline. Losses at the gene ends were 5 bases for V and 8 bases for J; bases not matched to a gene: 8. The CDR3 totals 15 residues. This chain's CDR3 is CASSPDRDRGGELFF. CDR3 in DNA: TGTGCCAGCAGCCCCGACCGGGACAGGGGAGGGGAGCTGTTTTTT.

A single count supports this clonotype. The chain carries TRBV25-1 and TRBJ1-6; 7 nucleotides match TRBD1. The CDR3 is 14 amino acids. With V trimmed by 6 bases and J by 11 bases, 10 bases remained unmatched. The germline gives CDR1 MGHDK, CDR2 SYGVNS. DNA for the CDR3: TGTGCCAGCAGCTTAGAAGGGGGCGCTCCACCCCTCCACTTT. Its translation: CASSLEGGAPPLHF.

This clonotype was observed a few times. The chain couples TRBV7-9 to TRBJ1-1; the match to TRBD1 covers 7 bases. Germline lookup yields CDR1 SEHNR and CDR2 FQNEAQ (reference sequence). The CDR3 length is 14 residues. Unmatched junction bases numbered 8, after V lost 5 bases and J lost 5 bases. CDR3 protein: CASSTPTGWTEAFF. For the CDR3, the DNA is TGTGCCAGCAGCACCCCGACAGGGTGGACTGAAGCTTTCTTT.

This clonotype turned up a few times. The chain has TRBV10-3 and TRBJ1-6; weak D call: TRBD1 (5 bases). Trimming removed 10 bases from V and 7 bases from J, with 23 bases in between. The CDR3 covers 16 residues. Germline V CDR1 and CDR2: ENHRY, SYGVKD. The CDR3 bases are TGTGCCAGCGGTAAGACCCAACAGGAGCGAAATTCACCCCTCCACTTT. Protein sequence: CASGKTQQERNSPLHF.

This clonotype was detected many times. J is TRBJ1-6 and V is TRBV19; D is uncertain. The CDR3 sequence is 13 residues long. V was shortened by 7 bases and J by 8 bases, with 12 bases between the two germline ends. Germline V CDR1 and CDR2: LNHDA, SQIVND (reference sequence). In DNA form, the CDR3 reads TGTGCCAGTACCTTTCTTGGGGATTCACCCCTCCACTTT. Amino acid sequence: CASTFLGDSPLHF.

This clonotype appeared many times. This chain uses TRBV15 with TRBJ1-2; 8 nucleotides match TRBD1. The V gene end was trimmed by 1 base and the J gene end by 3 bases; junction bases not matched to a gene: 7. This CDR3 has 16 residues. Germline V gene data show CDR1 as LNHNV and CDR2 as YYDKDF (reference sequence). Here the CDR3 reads CATSRGVAGGDYGYTF. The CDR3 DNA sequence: TGTGCCACCAGCAGAGGGGTGGCAGGGGGCGACTATGGCTACACCTTC.

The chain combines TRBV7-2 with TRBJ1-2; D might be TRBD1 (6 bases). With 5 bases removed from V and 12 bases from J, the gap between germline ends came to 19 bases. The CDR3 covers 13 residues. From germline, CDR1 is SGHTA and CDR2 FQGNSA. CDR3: CASSRPQGQGNTF. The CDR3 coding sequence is TGTGCCAGCAGCCGCCCTCAGGGGCAGGGAAACACCTTC. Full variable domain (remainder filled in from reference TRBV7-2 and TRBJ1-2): GAGVSQSPSNKVTEKGKDVELRCDPISGHTALYWYRQSLGQGLEFLIYFQGNSAPDKSGLPSDRFSAERTGGSVSTLTIQRTQQEDSAVYLCASSRPQGQGNTFGSGTRLTVV.

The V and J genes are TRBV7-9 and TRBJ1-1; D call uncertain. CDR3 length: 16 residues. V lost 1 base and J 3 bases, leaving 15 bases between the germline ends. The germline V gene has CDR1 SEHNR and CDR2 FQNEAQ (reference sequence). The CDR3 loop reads CASSLEGAGFHTEAFF. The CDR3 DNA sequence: TGTGCCAGCAGCTTAGAGGGCGCAGGCTTCCACACTGAAGCTTTCTTT.

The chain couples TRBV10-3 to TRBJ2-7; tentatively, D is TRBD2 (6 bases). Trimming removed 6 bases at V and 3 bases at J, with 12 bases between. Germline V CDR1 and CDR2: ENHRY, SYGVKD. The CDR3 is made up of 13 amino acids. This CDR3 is CAIRAGLVYEQYF. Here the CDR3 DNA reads TGTGCCATCAGGGCGGGACTTGTCTACGAGCAGTACTTC.

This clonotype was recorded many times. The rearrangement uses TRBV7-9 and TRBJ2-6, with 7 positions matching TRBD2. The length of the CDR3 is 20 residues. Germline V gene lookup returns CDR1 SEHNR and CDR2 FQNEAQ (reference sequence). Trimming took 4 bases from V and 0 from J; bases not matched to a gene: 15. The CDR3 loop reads CASSSRGFAGVFSGANVLTF. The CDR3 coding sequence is TGTGCCAGCAGCTCGCGTGGGTTCGCGGGGGTGTTCTCTGGGGCCAACGTCCTGACTTTC.

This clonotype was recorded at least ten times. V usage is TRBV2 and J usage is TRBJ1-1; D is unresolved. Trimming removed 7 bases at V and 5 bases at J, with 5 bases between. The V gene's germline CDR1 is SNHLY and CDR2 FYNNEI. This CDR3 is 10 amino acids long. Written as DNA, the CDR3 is TGTGCCAGCATGGTGACTGAAGCTTTCTTT. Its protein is CASMVTEAFF.

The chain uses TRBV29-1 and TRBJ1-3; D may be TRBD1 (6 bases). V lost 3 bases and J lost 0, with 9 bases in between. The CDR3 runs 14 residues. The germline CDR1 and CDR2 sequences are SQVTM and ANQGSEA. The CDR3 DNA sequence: TGCAGCGTTGACTCGGGGGCCTCTGGAAACACCATATATTTT. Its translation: CSVDSGASGNTIYF.

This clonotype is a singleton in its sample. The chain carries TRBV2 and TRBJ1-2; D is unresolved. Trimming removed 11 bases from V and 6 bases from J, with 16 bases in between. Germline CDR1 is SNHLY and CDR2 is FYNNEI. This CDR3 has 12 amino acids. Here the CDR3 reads CAWRTRTHGYTF. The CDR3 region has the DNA TGTGCCTGGAGAACTAGGACTCATGGCTACACCTTC.

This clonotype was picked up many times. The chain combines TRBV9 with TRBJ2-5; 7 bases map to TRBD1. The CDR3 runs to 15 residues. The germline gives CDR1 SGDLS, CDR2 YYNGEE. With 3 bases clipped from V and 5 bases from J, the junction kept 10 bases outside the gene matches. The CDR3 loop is CASSGPTGVGETQYF. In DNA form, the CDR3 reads TGTGCCAGCAGCGGGCCCACAGGGGTTGGGGAGACCCAGTACTTC.